The 28 T cell receptor beta chains presented below share a single source sample, sequenced in a study of cytomegalovirus exposure and HLA in healthy donors. Researchers ran the PCR with 60 Vbeta and 13 Jbeta primers. The repertoire was sequenced with immunoSEQ multiplex PCR; TCRdb's copy has only in-frame clones and lacks some. The data show over 110,000 clones, with just under 85% seen just once and 9% to 10% held by the top ten. Sample: PBMCs. The receptors come from an older woman in good health and CMV-seropositive.

The rearrangement links TRBV10-1 to TRBJ2-7; D is possibly TRBD2 (5 bases). Germline assignment: CDR1 WNHNN and CDR2 SYGVQD (reference sequence). There are 9 residues in the CDR3. Trimming pared 10 bases from V and 6 bases from J, leaving 7 bases between. CDR3 coding DNA: TGCGCCACCCGGGGCGAGCAGTACTTC. Its translation is CATRGEQYF.

The genes are TRBV27 and TRBJ1-2; D unresolved. Trimming stripped 4 bases from V and 0 bases from J, with 12 bases between. CDR3 length equals 15 residues. In germline, CDR1 is MNHEY, CDR2 SMNVEV (reference sequence). CDR3 loop: CASSSLGRTNYGYTF. CDR3 in DNA: TGTGCCAGCAGTTCCCTTGGGAGAACTAACTATGGCTACACCTTC.

The genes are TRBV11-3 and TRBJ2-7, with a possible D match to TRBD2 (6 bases). CDR1 and CDR2 (germline): SGHNT, YENEEA. The V and J ends lost 1 base and 2 bases respectively, with 9 bases between them. This CDR3 is built from 14 residues. The CDR3 region is CASSLGPGAYEQYF. In DNA, the CDR3 is TGTGCCAGCAGCTTAGGTCCGGGGGCCTACGAGCAGTACTTC. Full variable domain (rest looked up from reference TRBV11-3 and TRBJ2-7): EAGVVQSPRYKIIEKKQPVAFWCNPISGHNTLYWYLQNLGQGPELLIRYENEEAVDDSQLPKDRFSAERLKGVDSTLKIQPAELGDSAVYLCASSLGPGAYEQYFGPGTRLTVT.

This chain uses TRBV5-1 with TRBJ2-4; 10 nucleotides line up with TRBD1. Looked up from germline, CDR1 is SGHRS and CDR2 is YFSETQ. The CDR3 covers 19 residues. Germline trimming cut 4 bases from V and 0 bases from J; bases unmatched to any gene: 13. The CDR3 is CASSPTYGTGALAKNIQYF. In nucleotides, the CDR3 is TGCGCCAGCAGCCCAACATACGGGACAGGGGCATTAGCCAAAAACATTCAGTACTTC.

This clone was recorded a few times. The V and J genes are TRBV13 and TRBJ2-1, with D maybe TRBD1 (5 bases). Germline values: CDR1 PRHDT, CDR2 FYEKMQ (reference sequence). This CDR3 has 14 residues. The germline V and J ends were trimmed by 5 bases and 6 bases, with 14 bases remaining between them. For the CDR3, the DNA is TGTGCCAGCAGCCTATTATGGGGCCCCAATGAGCAGTTCTTC. This gives the protein CASSLLWGPNEQFF.

The chain links TRBV5-1 to TRBJ2-2; 7 bases align to TRBD2. The length of the CDR3 is 15 residues. Looked up from germline, CDR1 is SGHRS and CDR2 is YFSETQ. The V gene end was trimmed by 4 bases and the J gene end by 0 bases; junction bases not matched to a gene: 3. The CDR3 coding sequence is TGCGCCAGCAGCCCCCTAGCGGCGAACACCGGGGAGCTGTTTTTT. This translates into CASSPLAANTGELFF.

This clone has just one count. The genes are TRBV19 and TRBJ1-5; TRBD1 matches 8 bases. V dropped 7 bases and J dropped 2; count of bases not matched to a gene: 7. The CDR3 has 15 amino acids. From germline, CDR1 is LNHDA and CDR2 SQIVND (reference sequence). Here the CDR3 DNA reads TGTGCCAGTATCCCGGACAGGGTGGGCAATCAGCCCCAGCATTTT. Translated: CASIPDRVGNQPQHF.

V usage is TRBV7-9 and J usage is TRBJ1-2; D might be TRBD1 (6 bases). This CDR3 has 16 amino acids. V lost 5 bases, J lost 0 bases, and 16 bases lay in between. Germline CDR1 and CDR2: SEHNR and FQNEAQ (reference sequence). CDR3 coding DNA: TGTGCCAGCAGCCCAAATACAGGGCCAGCTAACTATGGCTACACCTTC. This translates into CASSPNTGPANYGYTF.

The rearrangement links TRBV19 to TRBJ1-1; 8 bases are a match to TRBD1. The CDR3 spans 12 residues. The germline CDR1 and CDR2 sequences are LNHDA and SQIVND (reference sequence). J lost 6 bases, V lost 8 bases, and 5 bases had no gene match. CDR3 nucleotide sequence: TGTGCCAGTTTCGCAGGGGGCCCTGAAGCTTTCTTT. Protein sequence: CASFAGGPEAFF.

This clone has a handful of counts. The rearrangement links TRBV28 to TRBJ1-2, with D possibly being TRBD1 (6 bases). The germline V gene has CDR1 MDHEN and CDR2 SYDVKM. The CDR3 consists of 12 residues. V was pared by 6 bases and J by 8 bases, with 13 bases between. CDR3 sequence reads: CASRQGRRGYTF. In DNA, the CDR3 is TGTGCCAGCAGACAGGGAAGGCGAGGCTACACCTTC.

The V and J genes are TRBV5-1 and TRBJ2-1; D gene uncertain. Germline assignment: CDR1 SGHRS and CDR2 YFSETQ. CDR3 length equals 16 residues. Trimming removed 0 bases from V and 0 bases from J, with 10 bases in between. CDR3 sequence (DNA): TGCGCCAGCAGCTTGGATGGGCAGAGCTCCTACAATGAGCAGTTCTTC. Protein sequence: CASSLDGQSSYNEQFF.

Here the CDR3 reads CASSQRTGSSGRPTDTQYF. In DNA form, the CDR3 reads TGTGCCAGCAGCCAAAGGACAGGGAGTAGCGGGAGGCCCACAGATACGCAGTATTTT. The V call is TRBV9, the J call TRBJ2-3; 10 bases line up with TRBD2. Germline loops: CDR1 SGDLS, CDR2 YYNGEE. The CDR3 spans 19 residues. V trimming: 4 bases; J trimming: 2 bases; junction bases outside the gene matches: 16.

CDR3 residues: CASTERGIRSYEQYF. CDR3 nucleotide sequence: TGTGCCAGCACCGAACGGGGGATACGGTCCTACGAGCAGTACTTC. V gene TRBV6-1 combines with J gene TRBJ2-7; perhaps TRBD2 as D (6 bases). Germline V gene lookup returns CDR1 MNHNS and CDR2 SASEGT. The CDR3 sequence is 15 residues long. Between the trimmed V and J ends, which lost 7 bases and 1 base, there was a span of 17 bases.

This chain joins TRBV7-2 and TRBJ2-7, with 8 bases identical to TRBD1. CDR1 is SGHTA and CDR2 is FQGNSA in the germline V gene. The CDR3 length is 14 residues. J lost 3 bases, V lost 3 bases, and 4 bases had no gene match. The DNA for the CDR3 is TGTGCCAGCAGCTTCGGACAGGGAATCTACGAGCAGTACTTC. It is translated as CASSFGQGIYEQYF.

J is TRBJ2-1 and V is TRBV5-1; 9 bases are shared with TRBD1. The CDR3 runs to 16 residues. V lost 4 bases, J lost 5 bases, and 10 bases stayed unmatched. Germline V gene lookup returns CDR1 SGHRS and CDR2 YFSETQ. CDR3 in DNA: TGCGCCAGCAGCGGCAGCTGGGACAGGGTGGACAATGAGCAGTTCTTC. This sequence encodes CASSGSWDRVDNEQFF.

The rearrangement links TRBV11-2 to TRBJ2-3; 13 positions match TRBD2. Looked up from germline, CDR1 is SGHAT and CDR2 is FQNNGV. Losses at the gene ends were 2 bases for V and 10 bases for J; bases not matched to a gene: 6. CDR3 size: 15 residues. This chain's CDR3 is CASSLSGTSGISQYF. The CDR3 region has the DNA TGTGCCAGCAGCTTATCCGGGACTAGCGGGATATCGCAGTATTTT.

V usage is TRBV13 and J usage is TRBJ2-3, with TRBD2 matching over 10 bases. CDR1 and CDR2 (germline): PRHDT, FYEKMQ (reference sequence). This CDR3 spans 15 amino acids. With V trimmed by 5 bases and J by 5 bases, 7 bases remained unmatched. The CDR3 loop reads CASSPQAGGKDTQYF. The CDR3 DNA sequence: TGTGCCAGCAGCCCACAAGCGGGAGGGAAAGATACGCAGTATTTT.

This chain uses TRBV29-1 with TRBJ1-1; D call uncertain. CDR3 length: 13 residues. In germline, CDR1 is SQVTM, CDR2 ANQGSEA. Trimming left V 2 bases short and J 0 bases short, with 7 bases between. Here the CDR3 DNA reads TGCAGCGTTGAAACGGTCATGAACACTGAAGCTTTCTTT. Protein sequence: CSVETVMNTEAFF.

The genes are TRBV9 and TRBJ2-1, with TRBD2 matching over 10 bases. J lost 4 bases, V lost 3 bases, and 7 bases had no gene match. Germline V lookup: CDR1 SGDLS, CDR2 YYNGEE. CDR3 length: 16 amino acids. The CDR3 DNA follows: TGTGCCAGCAGCGGAGCGGGACTAGCGAATTACAATGAGCAGTTCTTC. Translation: CASSGAGLANYNEQFF.

J is TRBJ2-5 and V is TRBV25-1, with 9 bases identical to TRBD2. The V gene end was trimmed by 8 bases and the J gene end by 5 bases; junction bases not matched to a gene: 18. Germline CDR1 and CDR2: MGHDK and SYGVNS. The CDR3 sequence is 17 residues long. CDR3 in amino acids: CASYPRKGGRAEETQYF. The CDR3, as DNA: TGTGCCAGCTACCCGAGAAAGGGCGGGAGGGCTGAGGAGACCCAGTACTTC.

The chain carries TRBV4-1 and TRBJ2-4; a possible D gene is TRBD1 (5 bases). The CDR3 totals 15 residues. CDR1 and CDR2 from the germline V gene are MGHRA and YSYEKL. V was shortened by 4 bases and J by 5 bases, with 15 bases between the two germline ends. The CDR3 bases are TGCGCCAGCAGCCCACTCCTAGTGGGGCAAAACATTCAGTACTTC. This codes for CASSPLLVGQNIQYF.

The V call is TRBV14, the J call TRBJ2-7; tentative D call: TRBD1 (6 bases). The germline V and J ends were trimmed by 3 bases and 1 base, with 10 bases remaining between them. The CDR3 consists of 14 residues. Germline V gene sequence: CDR1 SGHDN, CDR2 FVKESK. The CDR3 reads CASSQRQGSYEQYF. For the CDR3, the DNA is TGTGCCAGCAGCCAGAGGCAGGGGTCCTACGAGCAGTACTTC.

V is TRBV5-1 and J is TRBJ2-5; tentative D call: TRBD2 (6 bases). Between the trimmed V and J ends, which lost 2 bases and 1 base, there was a span of 15 bases. Germline CDR1 and CDR2: SGHRS and YFSETQ. This CDR3 is 16 amino acids long. CDR3 coding DNA: TGCGCCAGCAGCTTAATCTTCGGGGGTGGCCAAGAGACCCAGTACTTC. Its translation is CASSLIFGGGQETQYF.

The chain combines TRBV29-1 with TRBJ2-5, with TRBD1 identical over 7 bases. TRBJ2-7 matches the DNA end more closely, so the J call is doubtful. There are 13 residues in the CDR3. The germline CDR1 and CDR2 sequences are SQVTM and ANQGSEA. DNA of the CDR3: TGCAGCGTCCTGGTAAGGGGGCATCACGAGCAGTACTTC. As protein: CSVLVRGHHEQYF.

The chain carries TRBV6-1 and TRBJ2-7; 8 bases map to TRBD1. The CDR3 covers 14 residues. Germline V lookup: CDR1 MNHNS, CDR2 SASEGT. The J segment lost 2 bases and the V segment lost 11 bases, leaving 11 bases of the junction unmatched. CDR3 bases: TGTGCCTTATCCTCGGACAGGGCAACCTACGAGCAGTACTTC. This sequence encodes CALSSDRATYEQYF.

The rearrangement links TRBV7-9 to TRBJ2-1; perhaps TRBD2 as D (6 bases). V lost 5 bases and J 8 bases, leaving 16 bases between the germline ends. Per germline, CDR1 SEHNR and CDR2 FQNEAQ (reference sequence). The CDR3 spans 14 residues. The CDR3 sequence is CASSPFSGGDEQFF. The CDR3 nucleotides are TGTGCCAGCAGCCCCTTTTCCGGGGGAGATGAGCAGTTCTTC.

CDR3 protein: CASSMRGTGTSEQYF. DNA of the CDR3: TGTGCCAGTAGTATGCGTGGGACAGGGACTAGCGAGCAGTACTTC. The chain combines TRBV19 with TRBJ2-7; D is possibly TRBD1 (9 bases). Germline V gene lookup returns CDR1 LNHDA and CDR2 SQIVND (reference sequence). V was trimmed by 3 bases and J by 6 bases, leaving 18 bases between them. The CDR3 runs 15 residues.

This clone came up once. The chain couples TRBV6-5 to TRBJ2-7; no definite D call. Germline values: CDR1 MNHEY, CDR2 SVGAGI. The CDR3 is made up of 14 amino acids. V lost 0 bases to trimming and J lost 0 bases, with 6 bases between them. CDR3 DNA sequence: TGTGCCAGCAGTTACTCGACATACTCCTACGAGCAGTACTTC. It is translated as CASSYSTYSYEQYF.